These T cell receptor beta chains were read from a single sample in a study of cytomegalovirus exposure and HLA in healthy donors. Measured with immunoSEQ multiplex PCR; TCRdb has only the in-frame clones, and not every one. The data contain around 170,000 clones, 82% of them singletons. The sequenced sample consisted of PBMCs. These receptors were collected from a man aged 35-49 years in good health and CMV-seronegative. CDR3s include the opening cysteine and the closing phenylalanine or tryptophan. Fields, in order: clone size, D gene, V gene, J gene, CDR3 DNA, CDR3 protein. A D gene is named only where the DNA matches it firmly. Only part of the rows carry a size: once, few, many, or a class if the clone is expanded.

clone_size: -; d_call: -; v_call: TRBV5-6; j_call: TRBJ1-3; cdr3_nt: TGTGCCAGCAGCTTGGACCGATCTAGCTCTGGAAACACCATATATTTT; cdr3_aa: CASSLDRSSSGNTIYF
clone_size: few; d_call: TRBD2; v_call: TRBV7-2; j_call: TRBJ2-1; cdr3_nt: TGTGCCAGCAGCTACGCGGCTGCGGGAGCAACCTACAATGAGCAGTTCTTC; cdr3_aa: CASSYAAAGATYNEQFF
clone_size: -; d_call: -; v_call: TRBV5-1; j_call: TRBJ1-2; cdr3_nt: TGCGCCAGCACCCGAGCCGGGGAACGGAGGGGCTACACCTTC; cdr3_aa: CASTRAGERRGYTF
clone_size: -; d_call: TRBD2; v_call: TRBV15; j_call: TRBJ2-3; cdr3_nt: TGTGCCACCAGCAGAGATAAGACTAGCGGGGGGGCAGATACGCAGTATTTT; cdr3_aa: CATSRDKTSGGADTQYF
clone_size: -; d_call: TRBD1; v_call: TRBV28; j_call: TRBJ1-4; cdr3_nt: TGTGCCAGCAGTCCGGGACAGGTTATTTCTGAAAAACTGTTTTTT; cdr3_aa: CASSPGQVISEKLFF
clone_size: -; d_call: -; v_call: TRBV7-2; j_call: TRBJ2-7; cdr3_nt: TGTGCCAGCAGGTACTCACTAGGAAGCGAGCAGTACTTC; cdr3_aa: CASRYSLGSEQYF
clone_size: -; d_call: -; v_call: TRBV28; j_call: TRBJ2-7; cdr3_nt: TGTGCCAGCAGCTGGAGGGCGAGGGAGCAGTACTTC; cdr3_aa: CASSWRAREQYF
clone_size: -; d_call: TRBD1; v_call: TRBV28; j_call: TRBJ2-2; cdr3_nt: TGTGCCAGCACCTCAAACCTCCTGACAGGGGGCTCGACCGGGGAGCTGTTTTTT; cdr3_aa: CASTSNLLTGGSTGELFF
clone_size: -; d_call: -; v_call: TRBV10-3; j_call: TRBJ2-7; cdr3_nt: TGTGCCATCAGTGAGATCGGAGGGGCCGGCTACGAGCAGTACTTC; cdr3_aa: CAISEIGGAGYEQYF
clone_size: -; d_call: TRBD1; v_call: TRBV7-9; j_call: TRBJ1-2; cdr3_nt: TGTGCCAGCACCCGGGACAGCCCCGAAGCCTATGGCTACACCTTC; cdr3_aa: CASTRDSPEAYGYTF
clone_size: once; d_call: TRBD1; v_call: TRBV5-1; j_call: TRBJ2-7; cdr3_nt: TGCGCCAACAGTTCGAGGGGACAGAGCTCCTACGAGCAGTACTTC; cdr3_aa: CANSSRGQSSYEQYF
clone_size: -; d_call: TRBD2; v_call: TRBV7-6; j_call: TRBJ2-7; cdr3_nt: TGTGCCAGCAGCTTAGTGACTAGCGGCCCCTACGAGCAGTACTTC; cdr3_aa: CASSLVTSGPYEQYF
clone_size: few; d_call: -; v_call: TRBV6-9; j_call: TRBJ1-5; cdr3_nt: TGTGCCAGCAGTCAGAGGTGGGATCAGCCCCAGCATTTT; cdr3_aa: CASSQRWDQPQHF
clone_size: -; d_call: TRBD2; v_call: TRBV5-4; j_call: TRBJ2-7; cdr3_nt: TGTGCCAGCAGCTCCACTAGCGGGCTCTCCTACGAGCAGTACTTC; cdr3_aa: CASSSTSGLSYEQYF
clone_size: once; d_call: -; v_call: TRBV11-3; j_call: TRBJ2-7; cdr3_nt: TGTGCCAGCAGCCAAACTCAGGGGTCCTACGAGCAGTACTTC; cdr3_aa: CASSQTQGSYEQYF
clone_size: -; d_call: -; v_call: TRBV5-8; j_call: TRBJ2-7; cdr3_nt: TGTGCCAGCGAAAGAGTACGGGGAGCCTACGAGCAGTACTTC; cdr3_aa: CASERVRGAYEQYF
clone_size: once; d_call: -; v_call: TRBV7-9; j_call: TRBJ2-3; cdr3_nt: TGTGCCAGCAGCTTAGTTTTCGCGGATACGCAGTATTTT; cdr3_aa: CASSLVFADTQYF
clone_size: -; d_call: TRBD1; v_call: TRBV29-1; j_call: TRBJ2-1; cdr3_nt: TGCAGCGTTGACCGGGGACAGTTCTACGACGAGCAGTTCTTC; cdr3_aa: CSVDRGQFYDEQFF
clone_size: once; d_call: -; v_call: TRBV27; j_call: TRBJ2-3; cdr3_nt: TGTGCCAGCAGTTTATCGGTAGTGGGCACAGATACGCAGTATTTT; cdr3_aa: CASSLSVVGTDTQYF
clone_size: -; d_call: -; v_call: TRBV10-3; j_call: TRBJ1-4; cdr3_nt: TGTGCCATCAGTGACCCAGGGAAGACACTGGGTGAAAAACTGTTTTTT; cdr3_aa: CAISDPGKTLGEKLFF
clone_size: once; d_call: -; v_call: TRBV27; j_call: TRBJ2-3; cdr3_nt: TGTGCCAGCAGTTTCAGCGGAGTCACAGATACGCAGTATTTT; cdr3_aa: CASSFSGVTDTQYF
clone_size: -; d_call: -; v_call: TRBV7-9; j_call: TRBJ2-7; cdr3_nt: TGTGCCAGCAGCCGACAGGTGGACTACGAGCAGTACTTC; cdr3_aa: CASSRQVDYEQYF
clone_size: -; d_call: -; v_call: TRBV28; j_call: TRBJ2-6; cdr3_nt: TGTGCCAGCAGTCGACTTAGCTCTGGGGCCAACGTCCTGACTTTC; cdr3_aa: CASSRLSSGANVLTF
clone_size: -; d_call: TRBD2; v_call: TRBV5-1; j_call: TRBJ2-1; cdr3_nt: TGCGCCAGCAGCCCTAGAACTAGCGGGGGGTACAATGAGCAGTTCTTC; cdr3_aa: CASSPRTSGGYNEQFF
clone_size: -; d_call: TRBD1; v_call: TRBV7-2; j_call: TRBJ2-5; cdr3_nt: TGTGCCAGCAACCAGAGAGGACAGGGCGGGGAGACCCAGTACTTC; cdr3_aa: CASNQRGQGGETQYF
clone_size: -; d_call: -; v_call: TRBV11-2; j_call: TRBJ1-1; cdr3_nt: TGTGCCAGCAGTTTAACTCTGGGCGTGAACACTGAAGCTTTCTTT; cdr3_aa: CASSLTLGVNTEAFF
clone_size: -; d_call: TRBD1; v_call: TRBV9; j_call: TRBJ2-1; cdr3_nt: TGTGCCAGCAGCGCCCGTAGAGGGACAGGGTCCAATGAGCAGTTCTTC; cdr3_aa: CASSARRGTGSNEQFF
clone_size: -; d_call: TRBD1; v_call: TRBV28; j_call: TRBJ1-1; cdr3_nt: TGTGCCAGCAACCCTCAGGGGGACCTTGAAGCTTTCTTT; cdr3_aa: CASNPQGDLEAFF
clone_size: once; d_call: TRBD1; v_call: TRBV7-8; j_call: TRBJ1-1; cdr3_nt: TGTGCCAGCAGCTTAGGGGACAGGGGGACCACTGAAGCTTTCTTT; cdr3_aa: CASSLGDRGTTEAFF
clone_size: -; d_call: -; v_call: TRBV7-2; j_call: TRBJ2-5; cdr3_nt: TGTGCCAGCAGCCCGGGGTCCCCTCCGGAGACCCAGTACTTC; cdr3_aa: CASSPGSPPETQYF
clone_size: -; d_call: -; v_call: TRBV18; j_call: TRBJ1-4; cdr3_nt: TGTGCCAGCTCACCAGGACAGAGTGAAAAACTGTTTTTT; cdr3_aa: CASSPGQSEKLFF
clone_size: -; d_call: TRBD1; v_call: TRBV5-1; j_call: TRBJ2-1; cdr3_nt: TGCGCCAGCAGCTTCCTAGTCTTAACTCAGGGGGACAATGAGCAGTTCTTC; cdr3_aa: CASSFLVLTQGDNEQFF
clone_size: -; d_call: TRBD1; v_call: TRBV7-3; j_call: TRBJ1-2; cdr3_nt: TGTGCCAGCAGCCCTGACAGGGGAAGTGGCTACACCTTC; cdr3_aa: CASSPDRGSGYTF
clone_size: -; d_call: -; v_call: TRBV11-2; j_call: TRBJ2-2; cdr3_nt: TGTGCCAGCAGCTTAGGCGCGAGGGACACCGGGGAGCTGTTTTTT; cdr3_aa: CASSLGARDTGELFF
clone_size: -; d_call: -; v_call: TRBV11-2; j_call: TRBJ2-3; cdr3_nt: TGTGCCAGCAGCGCGGTCCAGGGGGGATTAGAAACAGATACGCAGTATTTT; cdr3_aa: CASSAVQGGLETDTQYF